Each of the 11 T cell receptor beta chains below was sequenced from the same sample in a study of response to subunit inactivated influenza vaccine. TCRdb used MiXCR to reprocess the RT-PCR reads, holding one entry per CDR3 protein. The profile shows 300,000 to 350,000 distinct CDR3 sequences, roughly 20% of them singletons. This specimen consisted of PBMCs from blood, obtained around 22 months after vaccination. All receptors come from a man aged 45 to 70 who received an inactivated influenza vaccine.

This clonotype was picked up many times. J is TRBJ1-4 and V is TRBV6-5, with TRBD1 matching over 7 bases. This CDR3 has 13 residues. V was clipped by 4 bases and J by 10 bases; unmatched bases: 6. Germline assignment: CDR1 MNHEY and CDR2 SVGAGI. The CDR3 here is CASSLGQQRKLFF. CDR3 nucleotide sequence: TGTGCCAGCAGTTTGGGACAGCAGAGAAAACTGTTTTTT.

This clonotype was seen more than once but under ten times. The V call is TRBV6-5, the J call TRBJ2-1; perhaps TRBD1 as D (6 bases). Germline V CDR1 and CDR2: MNHEY, SVGAGI. This CDR3 contains 15 residues. V lost 4 bases, J lost 6 bases, and 16 bases lay in between. The CDR3 DNA is TGTGCCAGCAGTTTCGACAGGTACGTCGGCAATGAGCAGTTCTTC. Amino acid sequence: CASSFDRYVGNEQFF.

This clonotype was seen a few times. The chain recombines TRBV29-1 with TRBJ1-2, with 9 nucleotides matching TRBD1. The CDR3 is 12 amino acids. Germline V gives CDR1 SQVTM, CDR2 ANQGSEA. V was pared by 7 bases and J by 6 bases, with 6 bases of the junction left unmatched. The CDR3 DNA sequence: TGCAGCGGGGAGGGGACAGGGAATGGCTACACCTTC. Encoded protein: CSGEGTGNGYTF.

This clonotype was detected ten times or more. The rearrangement uses TRBV4-1 and TRBJ1-3; D is ambiguous. V lost 3 bases, J lost 0 bases, and 9 bases lay in between. This CDR3 has 15 residues. Per germline, CDR1 MGHRA and CDR2 YSYEKL. In DNA, the CDR3 is TGCGCCAGCAGCCAGGGAATGGGCTCTGGAAACACCATATATTTT. The encoded protein is CASSQGMGSGNTIYF.

This clonotype was counted between two and nine times. The chain has TRBV20-1 and TRBJ1-3, with unresolved D. V was trimmed by 7 bases and J by 0 bases, leaving 10 bases between them. The CDR3 contains 13 residues. Germline V gene lookup returns CDR1 DFQATT and CDR2 SNEGSKA (reference sequence). This CDR3 reads CSVPMVSGNTIYF. The CDR3 region has the DNA TGCAGTGTTCCGATGGTCTCTGGAAACACCATATATTTT.

A few counts support this clonotype. This sequence joins TRBV3-1 and TRBJ1-1; the D is unclear. The CDR3 sequence is 15 residues long. CDR1 and CDR2 from the germline V gene are LGHDT and YNNKEL (reference sequence). V dropped 1 base and J dropped 0 bases, with 9 bases sitting between them. CDR3 protein: CASSQGNWMNTEAFF. CDR3 coding DNA: TGTGCCAGCAGCCAAGGAAACTGGATGAACACTGAAGCTTTCTTT.

To note about this clonotype: The junction and the germline gene differ at one end; a read error may be behind it. The V call is TRBV5-1, the J call TRBJ1-4; no firm D call. Germline V gene data show CDR1 as SGHRS and CDR2 as YFSETQ. The CDR3 consists of 15 residues. CDR3 in DNA: TGCGCCAGCAGCTTCCGTGCAACAACTAATGAAATACTGTTTTTT. Translation gives CASSFRATTNEILFF.

V gene TRBV5-5 combines with J gene TRBJ2-1, with 10 bases lining up with TRBD1. J gave up 7 bases and V 0 bases, and 7 bases lay outside the gene matches. From germline, CDR1 is SGHKS and CDR2 YYEKEE (reference sequence). This CDR3 comprises 16 residues. In DNA, the CDR3 is TGTGCCAGCAGCTTGGCCGGGACAGGGGTCTTAAATGAGCAGTTCTTC. The encoded protein is CASSLAGTGVLNEQFF.

This clonotype was seen a few times. The rearrangement joins TRBV5-1 to TRBJ1-1; perhaps TRBD1 as D (5 bases). CDR3 length equals 15 residues. CDR1 SGHRS and CDR2 YFSETQ come from the germline V gene. V was shortened by 1 base and J by 5 bases, with 15 bases between the two germline ends. CDR3 amino acids: CASSLRDRGGTEAFF. The CDR3 DNA reads TGCGCCAGCAGCTTGAGGGACCGGGGGGGGACTGAAGCTTTCTTT. Full variable domain (outside the CDR3, taken from reference TRBV5-1 and TRBJ1-1): KAGVTQTPRYLIKTRGQQVTLSCSPISGHRSVSWYQQTPGQGLQFLFEYFSETQRNKGNFPGRFSGRQFSNSRSEMNVSTLELGDSALYLCASSLRDRGGTEAFFGQGTRLTVV.

The genes are TRBV15 and TRBJ1-4; possibly TRBD1 for D (5 bases). CDR1 LNHNV and CDR2 YYDKDF come from the germline V gene (reference sequence). There are 16 residues in the CDR3. Trimming left V 5 bases short and J 3 bases short, with 16 bases between. CDR3 nucleotides: TGTGCCACCAGCGGGGCCGAAGAGGGGTCTAATGAAAAACTGTTTTTT. This translates into CATSGAEEGSNEKLFF.

The table lists this clonotype with many counts. The V gene is TRBV19, the J gene TRBJ1-5, with D tentatively TRBD1 (6 bases). From germline, CDR1 is LNHDA and CDR2 SQIVND (reference sequence). The V and J ends lost 11 bases and 7 bases respectively, with 18 bases between them. The CDR3 covers 13 residues. CDR3 bases: TGTGCCTCGTCCCCAGGGGCGCGGCAGCCCCAGCATTTT. This encodes CASSPGARQPQHF.